This TCR beta chain is drawn from a study of T cell repertoires in cytomegalovirus infection (dated 2019 in TCRdb). As for the study more broadly: Donor HLA type was relevant to the analysis, as public TCR beta signatures indicated carriage of CMV infection together with the matching HLA type.

As for this clonotype: Its antigen is not yet known. No much larger clonotype is one base removed from it; base qualities were not supplied.

The sample was run on an Illumina HiSeq 1500. In TCRdb, the public reads were trimmed at Q25 with fastp and aligned with MiXCR, with productive beta chains retained. When rows share a CDR3 protein, they turn into one entry using the most common DNA and genes. For this sample the table gives around 330,000 distinct CDR3 sequences, of which about a sixth were detected only once. Clones ranked in the top ten supply 12% of the sample. According to the germline V gene (reference sequence), CDR1 reads DFQATT and CDR2 reads SNEGSKA. Relative to germline, V is missing 0 bases and J is missing 4 bases, with 10 bases of the junction outside any gene match. The CDR3 holds 17 amino acids from the cysteine to the phenylalanine. The entry retains the CDR3 DNA only, 51 bases that are in frame from base 1. Points the paper makes about the study in general: Carriers of CMV infection plus the relevant HLA type were discriminated by the cumulative frequency of public TCR beta family members in the study cohort and in an independent roughly 370-donor cohort. The ex vivo response was dominated by HLA-C-restricted CMV-specific TCR beta clonotypes, and the single most frequent clonotype in two of eight donors was supplied by these HLA-C-restricted clonotypes.

Here the chain combines TRBV20-1 and TRBJ1-2, and 11 junction bases match TRBD1. The receptor comes from a human donor in good health (CMV status not recorded). Some clones in this sample may be carry-over from other donors' samples. Sequenced: PBMCs. CDR3 loop: CSARDWGGTGGTYGYTF. Read as DNA, the sequence is TGCAGTGCTAGAGATTGGGGCGGGACAGGGGGGACCTATGGCTACACCTTC.